This T cell receptor beta chain was recovered during a study of blood T cells in healthy people across ages. It was with a sample-barcoded 5' primer and a J-beta primer mix that a second PCR of roughly 7 to 11 cycles was run. Each CDR3 protein gets one entry after TCRdb re-called the 5' RACE reads with MiXCR. The sample lists about 800,000 distinct CDR3 sequences; around 25% were seen once. This CDR3 comprises 16 residues. Trimming took 5 bases from V and 3 from J, leaving 18 bases between them. In germline, CDR1 is MNHEY, CDR2 SMNVEV (reference sequence). These same data were also listed under a study on T cells of mothers and their children. That investigation notes: Nine systemically healthy Caucasian donors: three mothers, six children. cDNA was made from all extracted RNA, around 1.5 ug per 15 ul. Amplification in the second PCR used the M1S primer, which added sample barcodes and 2-4 random nucleotides. Slightly, though not significantly, more overlap was seen in related than in unrelated mother-child pairs.

Sequencing was carried out using blood. The TCR was taken from a boy younger than 18 in good health. The chain recombines TRBV27 with TRBJ2-3, with D possibly TRBD2 on 6 matching bases. The CDR3 reads CASSPGLNGGTDTQYF. The CDR3 region has the DNA TGTGCCAGCAGTCCCGGACTAAATGGTGGAACAGATACGCAGTATTTT.